This TCR beta chain was retrieved from a study of cytomegalovirus exposure and HLA in healthy donors (dated by TCRdb to about 2017). As for the study more broadly: An earlier analysis of more than 550 of the donors reported about 280 Gb of sequence data and around 100 million unique TCR beta sequences obtained from about 180 million T cells. An early release covering over 500 HLA-typed donors comprised approximately 300 gigabases of sequencing data and roughly 86 million unique TCR sequences. Of the 300 to 450 genotyped donors, approximately 83% fell in the genetic ancestry cluster associated with self-reported Caucasian donors. The aim of the study was to test whether cataloging public T cell receptors could identify signatures of past pathogen exposure. Using immunosequencing, the study profiled T cell repertoires from fewer than 700 subjects and related those repertoires to cytomegalovirus serostatus. A separate validation cohort of roughly 120 different subjects was used in addition to the 666-subject first cohort. To predict cytomegalovirus infection status, the study brought together high-throughput TCR immunosequencing, statistical association of individual TCRs with disease status, and machine learning. In a later analysis, previously published TCR beta repertoires from 550 to 750 donors were re-analyzed and high-resolution HLA genotyping was added so that TCR occurrence patterns could be studied. In the later analysis, no new phenotypic data were used to find candidate immune exposures; instead, reliance was placed on TCR beta sequences and their occurrence across donors. An earlier analysis of around 580 of the donors used high-throughput TCR beta sequencing to judge whether each TCR beta V gene segment behaved as functional or pseudogenic. Donor age, sex, ethnicity and CMV serostatus were compiled together with the repertoire data. A later genetic analysis used genome-wide SNP genotypes for about three fifths of the 666 donors, treating that subset as a discovery cohort. All discovery cohort repertoires had been generated on a single sequencing platform. Class I and class II HLA loci were covered by the typing at four-digit resolution. Typing coverage differed by locus: A, B, C, DRB1 and DQB1 were typed in roughly 629-630 donors, DQA1 in roughly 500, DPA1 in some 600, and DPB1 in 450 to 480. Several DR-DQ haplotypes were treated as single units for association and clustering because of strong linkage in the cohort. Among over 350 genotyped donors of the cohort, an average of around 240,000 unique TCR beta nucleotide sequences were sequenced per donor, around 20% of them non-productive. What the research found in general, with its limitations: V-gene and J-gene trimming of TCR beta chains was associated with a missense DCLRE1C variant in a later genetic analysis, and the association was replicated in an independent cohort. Cytomegalovirus status was reported to be diagnosed by the classifier with high specificity and sensitivity in both the original and validation cohorts. Strong co-occurrence of HLA alleles, especially DR and DQ, made assigning TCR associations to individual alleles difficult. According to the authors, the approach could potentially be generalized to other disease states and immunological phenotypes. A later analysis found that TCR association rates varied across HLA loci, with DRB1 alleles showing the most associated TCRs and HLA-C alleles the fewest. In a later analysis, several top co-occurrence clusters were reported to appear linked to parvovirus B19, influenza, CMV and Epstein-Barr virus. Presence/absence analyses assumed roughly uniform sequencing depth across donors, an assumption that may not hold. The earlier analysis of some 540 of the donors excluded approximately 17 rarely observed V segments, including chromosome 9 orphons, because counts were too low. According to a later analysis, most CMV-associated TCR beta chains appeared to be HLA-restricted, and the HLA associations seemed to be driven largely by CMV exposure. In vitro tests confirmed that a few of the cytomegalovirus-associated TCR beta chains recognize cytomegalovirus antigens. A later analysis found that HLA-associated TCR beta chains were more clonally expanded and had lower generation probabilities than equally common non-associated chains. A further reported finding was that TCR beta sequences accurately predicted the HLA-A and HLA-B alleles for most subjects in the first cohort. While some public TCRs were present in many individuals, most TCR sequences turned up only very rarely across donors. A cluster of highly shared sequence variants was judged likely to represent a technical artifact of the sequencing pipeline. In a later genetic analysis, fewer N-insertions in productive TCRs were reported among donors in an Asian-associated ancestry cluster than the roughly 640-donor mean. The 87-base-pair reads could not distinguish some IMGT-functional V segments, including TRBV6-2 and TRBV6-3, so those segments were excluded. In an earlier analysis of 587 of the donors, most TCR beta V segments appeared in productive rearrangements about 90% or about 30% of the time, broadly matching IMGT annotations. Correlated functional status among segregating V segments might reflect linkage disequilibrium, but an unknown experimental factor could not be ruled out. In the study, 150 to 200 TCR beta chains were listed as associated with cytomegalovirus. In a later analysis, some 18,000 TCR beta sequences were associated with specific HLA alleles at a false discovery rate of 0.05. Only TCR beta chains were sequenced in this cohort, and the absence of alpha or paired-chain data limited detectable features. Because HLA typing was missing for some donors at each locus, association tests included only the typed subset. Immune exposure information for the cohort was limited to CMV serostatus.

In total, more than 500 healthy bone marrow donors made up the cohort. At the time of sampling, every cohort member was nominally healthy, though immune exposures that went unrecorded were likely present. The donor tested CMV seropositive and was one of the 289 seropositive cohort members. Every donor gave a peripheral blood sample, and the peripheral blood mononuclear cells from that sample were used for TCR beta sequencing. Genomic DNA was extracted from the blood cell samples with the Qiagen DNeasy Blood Extraction Kit. CDR3 length: 12 amino acids, cysteine to phenylalanine. This entry keeps only the CDR3 DNA: 36 bases, framed from base 1. Relative to germline, V is 1 base shorter and J is 10 bases shorter, with 8 bases between their ends. CDR1 SGHTA and CDR2 FQGNSA are derived from the germline V gene. Libraries were constructed by the immunoSEQ multiplex PCR assay. A mixture of 60 forward primers for TCR Vbeta segments and 13 reverse primers for TCR Jbeta segments was used in the multiplex PCR. The CDR3 region of rearranged TCR beta genes was amplified from genomic DNA with a multiplex PCR assay. Amplified TCR beta libraries were sequenced as 87-base-pair reads on the Illumina HiSeq System. Per the original workflow: In a later analysis, around 80 million unique TCR beta chains were counted across the approximately 620 repertoires, and approximately 11 million of these chains were shared by at least two donors. Raw reads were error-corrected and collapsed into unique sequences by a nearest-neighbor algorithm in which closely related sequences were merged to remove PCR and sequencing errors. To assign V, D and J gene segments, CDR3 sequences were aligned to IMGT reference sequences. For a sequence to be retained, a match of at least six nucleotides to both a V gene segment and a J gene segment was required. A rearrangement counted as productive if the CDR3 had no stop codons and remained in frame with V and J, and every other rearrangement counted as non-productive. Following IMGT convention, CDR3 was defined as the stretch from the second conserved V-encoded cysteine to the conserved J-encoded phenylalanine. The earlier analysis of roughly 590 of the donors excluded any sequence lacking an unambiguous match to a single V gene segment. In an earlier analysis of approximately 590 of the donors, V segments were called functional above 56.7% productive rearrangements and were called segregating when the between-donor standard deviation exceeded 5%. To diagnose cytomegalovirus status from the catalog of TCR beta chain sequences, a statistical classification framework was built. A later analysis assigned V and J genes by comparing TCR nucleotide sequences with IMGT/GENE-DB human TR gene sequences. Using the TCRdist pipeline, a later analysis assigned CDR3 sequences along with most-parsimonious VDJ recombination scenarios. In a later analysis, each TCR beta chain was defined by its CDR3 amino acid sequence together with its V-gene family, and reads without a unique V-gene family were excluded. As a way to deal with suspected cross-contamination and a sequencing artifact, a later analysis dropped roughly 620 nucleotide sequences that were highly shared and had low generation probability. In a later analysis, a clonal expansion index for each public chain was calculated from normalized within-repertoire ranks of inferred template counts. In a later analysis, generation probabilities were computed with a VDJ recombination model fitted to out-of-frame rearrangements, and the resulting probabilities were checked against IGoR. In a later analysis, TCR-TCR, TCR-HLA and TCR-CMV co-occurrence was scored with hypergeometric tests, and a repertoire-size bias correction was applied to TCR pairs. In a later analysis, false discovery rates were estimated by permuting HLA or CMV assignments 20 times. In a later analysis, co-occurring TCRs were grouped with DBSCAN, and TCRdist sequence similarity was added when clustering was performed within HLA-allele-positive subsets. For co-occurrence clustering, repertoires with fewer than 30,000 or more than 120,000 public chains were excluded, along with about five repertoires with anomalous nucleotide sharing. TCRdb's version of the immuneACCESS table is confined to in-frame rearrangements and falls short of the full clone set. An unresolved V gene accounts for under half of the shortfall where checked; the remainder is of unknown origin. V and J calls and clone size follow that table, whereas D and trimming were derived from the DNA. This specimen's table enumerates some 75,000 clones. Jointly, the top ten make up around 7.5% of the sample.

Points on this clone: The antigen it recognizes is unknown.

This receptor chain uses TRBV7-2 and TRBJ2-1; the D gene is possibly TRBD2, with 6 bases matching. The clonotype was recovered from a female donor in good health and CMV-seropositive. Material for sequencing was PBMCs. Here is the DNA: TGTGCCAGCAGCTTAGTTGCGGGAGAGCAGTTCTTC. Its protein product is CASSLVAGEQFF.